These T cell receptor beta chains were read from a single sample in a study of Graves' ophthalmopathy and Graves' hyperthyroidism. TCRdb independently ran MiXCR on the multiplex PCR reads; one entry per CDR3 protein. The table shows hundreds of thousands of distinct CDR3 sequences, with 35% to 45% occurring only once. Sequencing was carried out using peripheral blood. Receptor source: an adult man with Graves' ophthalmopathy. Each CDR3 is given with its conserved first and last residue. The order of the fields is CDR3 length, D gene, V gene, J gene, clone size, CDR3 DNA, CDR3 protein. The D gene is left open where the match is weak. Size values are once, few and many counts, or a class for expanded clones, and some rows have none.

cdr3_length: 12
d_call: NA
v_call: TRBV25-1
j_call: TRBJ1-4
clone_size: many
cdr3_nt: TGTGCCAGCAGTGACAGGCTTGGAAAACTGTTTTTT
cdr3_aa: CASSDRLGKLFF

cdr3_length: 9
d_call: NA
v_call: TRBV29-1
j_call: TRBJ2-2
clone_size: few
cdr3_nt: TGCAGCGTTGAAGGGGAGCTGTTTTTT
cdr3_aa: CSVEGELFF

cdr3_length: 14
d_call: NA
v_call: TRBV7-9
j_call: TRBJ1-5
clone_size: few
cdr3_nt: TGTGCCAGCAGCCTGGGCCCGGAAAATCAGCCCCAGCATTTT
cdr3_aa: CASSLGPENQPQHF

cdr3_length: 13
d_call: TRBD2
v_call: TRBV6-2/TRBV6-3
j_call: TRBJ2-1
clone_size: NA
cdr3_nt: TGTGCCAGCAAACTAGCGGGGTACAATGAGCAGTTCTTC
cdr3_aa: CASKLAGYNEQFF

cdr3_length: 17
d_call: NA
v_call: TRBV12-3/TRBV12-4
j_call: TRBJ2-5
clone_size: NA
cdr3_nt: TGTGCCAGCAGTGTTTCCCATTGGGGGGCCCTCCAAGAGACCCAGTACTTC
cdr3_aa: CASSVSHWGALQETQYF

cdr3_length: 14
d_call: NA
v_call: TRBV5-1
j_call: TRBJ2-7
clone_size: NA
cdr3_nt: TGTGCCTGGGAGGCAGGGGTCCCCTCCTACGAGCAGTACTTC
cdr3_aa: CAWEAGVPSYEQYF

cdr3_length: 13
d_call: NA
v_call: TRBV20-1
j_call: TRBJ1-1
clone_size: NA
cdr3_nt: TGCAGTGCTGGAGAGACGGCAACTAATGAAGCTTTCTTT
cdr3_aa: CSAGETATNEAFF

cdr3_length: 15
d_call: NA
v_call: TRBV19
j_call: TRBJ1-5
clone_size: many
cdr3_nt: TGTGCCAGTAGTATAAGTCTCAGGCTCAATCAGCCCCAGCATTTT
cdr3_aa: CASSISLRLNQPQHF

cdr3_length: 15
d_call: NA
v_call: TRBV4-2
j_call: TRBJ2-7
clone_size: many
cdr3_nt: TGTGCCAGCAGCCAAGATTCGTCCTTCCAGGGCGAGCAGTACTTC
cdr3_aa: CASSQDSSFQGEQYF

cdr3_length: 14
d_call: NA
v_call: TRBV5-1
j_call: TRBJ2-5
clone_size: many
cdr3_nt: TGCGCCAGCAGCTTACAGGTGGATGTAGAGACCCAGTACTTC
cdr3_aa: CASSLQVDVETQYF

cdr3_length: 15
d_call: TRBD1
v_call: TRBV7-6
j_call: TRBJ2-7
clone_size: many
cdr3_nt: TGTGCCAGCAGCTTAGCTTACACAGGGGGCTACGAGCAGTACTTC
cdr3_aa: CASSLAYTGGYEQYF

cdr3_length: 15
d_call: TRBD1
v_call: TRBV10-3
j_call: TRBJ2-5
clone_size: NA
cdr3_nt: TGTGCCATCAGTGGCGGGACAGGGAGTTGGGAGACCCAGTACTTC
cdr3_aa: CAISGGTGSWETQYF

cdr3_length: 15
d_call: NA
v_call: TRBV9
j_call: TRBJ2-2
clone_size: few
cdr3_nt: TGTGCCAGCAGCGTAGGGGGCAGAGGCACCGGGGAGCTGTTTTTT
cdr3_aa: CASSVGGRGTGELFF